These 5 T cell receptor beta chains were all obtained from the same sample, sequenced in a study of CD8+CD57+ T cells in acquired aplastic anemia. Sequenced patients had shown CD8+CD57+ cell expansion by flow cytometry. According to the study, genomic DNA was the template for TCR beta VDJ and CDR3 profiling. TCRdb independently ran MiXCR on the reads; one entry per CDR3 protein. The data hold a few hundred thousand distinct CDR3 sequences, with roughly 61% observed a single time. Sequenced material: sorted CD4+, CD8+, or CD8+CD57+ T cells (not recorded which) from PBMCs. The receptors come from a human donor with aplastic anemia.

The rearrangement joins TRBV7-2 to TRBJ2-1, with D possibly TRBD2 on 6 matching bases. Germline lookup yields CDR1 SGHTA and CDR2 FQGNSA. The CDR3 sequence is 15 residues long. V was pared by 7 bases and J by 0 bases, with 13 bases between. The DNA for the CDR3 is TGTGCCAGCAATGTCGGGGACTCCTCCTACAATGAGCAGTTCTTC. It translates to CASNVGDSSYNEQFF.

At least ten counts were recorded for this clonotype. This rearrangement joins TRBV5-1 to TRBJ2-1; possible D gene TRBD1, 6 bases. V lost 4 bases and J 8 bases, leaving 16 bases between the germline ends. Germline V lookup: CDR1 SGHRS, CDR2 YFSETQ. The CDR3 is made up of 14 amino acids. CDR3 coding DNA: TGCGCCAGCAGCATCTCACAGGGTTACGATGAGCAGTTCTTC. Translated, it gives CASSISQGYDEQFF.

This clonotype was counted only a few times. V usage is TRBV19 and J usage is TRBJ1-1; TRBD1 aligns across 7 bases. Germline trimming cut 7 bases from V and 1 base from J; bases unmatched to any gene: 3. The germline V gene has CDR1 LNHDA and CDR2 SQIVND (reference sequence). The CDR3 loop spans 13 amino acids. DNA for the CDR3: TGTGCCAGTACGGACAGGCCGAACACTGAAGCTTTCTTT. Protein product: CASTDRPNTEAFF.

The chain couples TRBV29-1 to TRBJ1-2; no reliable D call. The CDR3 is 12 residues long. Germline CDR1 reads SQVTM; CDR2 reads ANQGSEA. V was shortened by 5 bases and J by 4 bases, with 11 bases between the two germline ends. Here the CDR3 DNA reads TGCAGCGTTTCATTAACAGTCTATGGCTACACCTTC. As protein: CSVSLTVYGYTF.

The V and J genes are TRBV7-9 and TRBJ1-6; D not certain. The germline V gene has CDR1 SEHNR and CDR2 FQNEAQ (reference sequence). The V and J ends lost 7 bases and 10 bases respectively, with 20 bases between them. The length of the CDR3 is 15 residues. The CDR3: CASTPVEGTSSPLHF. The CDR3 DNA is TGTGCCAGCACCCCGGTTGAGGGAACTTCGTCACCCCTCCACTTT.